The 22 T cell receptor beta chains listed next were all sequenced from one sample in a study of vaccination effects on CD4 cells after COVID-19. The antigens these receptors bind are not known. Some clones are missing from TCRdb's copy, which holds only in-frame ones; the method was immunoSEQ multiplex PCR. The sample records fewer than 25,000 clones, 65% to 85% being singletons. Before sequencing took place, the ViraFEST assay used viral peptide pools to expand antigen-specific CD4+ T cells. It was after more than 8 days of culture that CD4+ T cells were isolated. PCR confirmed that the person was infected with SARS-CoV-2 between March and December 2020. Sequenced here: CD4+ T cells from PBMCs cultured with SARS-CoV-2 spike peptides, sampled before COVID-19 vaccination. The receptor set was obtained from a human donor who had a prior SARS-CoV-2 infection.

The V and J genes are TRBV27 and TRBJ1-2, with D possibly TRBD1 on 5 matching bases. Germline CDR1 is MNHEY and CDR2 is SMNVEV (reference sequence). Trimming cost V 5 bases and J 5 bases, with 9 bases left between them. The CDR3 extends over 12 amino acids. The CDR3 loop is CASSVAGYGYTF. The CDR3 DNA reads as TGTGCCAGCAGTGTTGCAGGGTATGGCTACACCTTC.

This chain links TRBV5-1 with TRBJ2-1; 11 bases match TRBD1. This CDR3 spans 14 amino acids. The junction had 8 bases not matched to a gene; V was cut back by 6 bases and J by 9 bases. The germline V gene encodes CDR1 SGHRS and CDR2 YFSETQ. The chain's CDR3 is CASTGQGAPGEQFF. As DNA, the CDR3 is TGCGCCAGCACTGGACAGGGGGCGCCGGGTGAGCAGTTCTTC.

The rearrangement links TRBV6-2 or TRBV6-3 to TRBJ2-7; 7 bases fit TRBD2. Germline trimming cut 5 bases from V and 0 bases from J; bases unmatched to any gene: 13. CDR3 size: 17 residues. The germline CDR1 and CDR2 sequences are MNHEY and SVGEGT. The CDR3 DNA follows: TGTGCCAGCAGTCCCGGGCGGGGGAACGTCAGCTCCTACGAGCAGTACTTC. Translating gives CASSPGRGNVSSYEQYF.

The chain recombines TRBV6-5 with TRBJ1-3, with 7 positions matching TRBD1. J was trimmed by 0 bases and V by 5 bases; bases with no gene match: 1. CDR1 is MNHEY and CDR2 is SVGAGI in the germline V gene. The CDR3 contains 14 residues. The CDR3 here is CASSRDSSGNTIYF. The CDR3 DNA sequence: TGTGCCAGCAGTCGGGACAGCTCTGGAAACACCATATATTTT.

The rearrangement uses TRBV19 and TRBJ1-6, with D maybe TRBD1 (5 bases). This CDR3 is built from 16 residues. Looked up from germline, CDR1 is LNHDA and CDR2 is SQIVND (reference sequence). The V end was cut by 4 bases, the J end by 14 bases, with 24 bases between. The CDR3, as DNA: TGTGCCAGTAGTACAGTAGGGACGCCTCCTCTTCTGGCCCTCCACTTT. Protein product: CASSTVGTPPLLALHF.

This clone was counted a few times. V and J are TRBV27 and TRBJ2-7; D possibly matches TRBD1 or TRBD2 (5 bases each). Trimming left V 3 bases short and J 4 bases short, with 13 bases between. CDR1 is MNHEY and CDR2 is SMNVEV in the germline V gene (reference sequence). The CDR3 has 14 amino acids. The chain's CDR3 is CASSFTWDLYEQYF. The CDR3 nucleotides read TGTGCCAGCAGTTTCACCTGGGACCTTTACGAGCAGTACTTC.

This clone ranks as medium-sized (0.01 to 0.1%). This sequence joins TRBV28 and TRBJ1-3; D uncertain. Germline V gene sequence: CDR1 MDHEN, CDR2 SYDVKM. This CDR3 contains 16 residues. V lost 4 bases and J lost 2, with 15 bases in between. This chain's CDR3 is CASSSNGLLAGNTIYF. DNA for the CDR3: TGTGCCAGCAGTTCCAACGGGCTTTTGGCTGGAAACACCATATATTTT.

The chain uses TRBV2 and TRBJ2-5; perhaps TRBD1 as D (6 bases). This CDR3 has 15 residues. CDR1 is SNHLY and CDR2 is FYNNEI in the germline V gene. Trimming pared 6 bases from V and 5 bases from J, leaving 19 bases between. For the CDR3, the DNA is TGTGCCAGCAGACTCGGACAGCTTTTAGGGGAGACCCAGTACTTC. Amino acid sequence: CASRLGQLLGETQYF.

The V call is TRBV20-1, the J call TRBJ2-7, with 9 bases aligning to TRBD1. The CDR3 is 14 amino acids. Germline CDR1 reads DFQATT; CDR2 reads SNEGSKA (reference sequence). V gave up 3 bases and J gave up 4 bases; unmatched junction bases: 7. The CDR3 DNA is TGCAGTGCTAGTACCGGGACAGGGATTTACGAGCAGTACTTC. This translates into CSASTGTGIYEQYF.

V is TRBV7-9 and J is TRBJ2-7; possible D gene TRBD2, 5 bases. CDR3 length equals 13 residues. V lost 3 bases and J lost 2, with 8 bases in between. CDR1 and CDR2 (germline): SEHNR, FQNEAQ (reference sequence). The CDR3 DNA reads TGTGCCAGCAGCTTGACGGGAACCTACGAGCAGTACTTC. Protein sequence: CASSLTGTYEQYF.

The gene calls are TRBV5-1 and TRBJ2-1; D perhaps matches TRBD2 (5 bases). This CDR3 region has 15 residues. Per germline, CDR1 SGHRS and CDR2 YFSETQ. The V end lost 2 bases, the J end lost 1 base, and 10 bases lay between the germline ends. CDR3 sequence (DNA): TGCGCCAGCAGCTTTGGGGTAGCGTCCTACAATGAGCAGTTCTTC. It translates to CASSFGVASYNEQFF.

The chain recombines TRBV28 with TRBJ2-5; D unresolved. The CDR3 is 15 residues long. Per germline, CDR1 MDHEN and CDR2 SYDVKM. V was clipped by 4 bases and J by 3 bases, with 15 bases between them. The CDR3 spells CASSSGFVGKETQYF. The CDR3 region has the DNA TGTGCCAGCAGTTCAGGCTTTGTGGGCAAAGAGACCCAGTACTTC.

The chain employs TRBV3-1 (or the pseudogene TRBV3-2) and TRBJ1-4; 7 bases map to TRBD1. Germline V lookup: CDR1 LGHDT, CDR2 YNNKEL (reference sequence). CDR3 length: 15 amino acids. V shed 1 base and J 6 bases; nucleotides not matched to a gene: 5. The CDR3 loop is CASSQGAGGYEKLFF. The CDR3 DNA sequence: TGTGCCAGCAGCCAAGGGGCAGGGGGTTATGAAAAACTGTTTTTT.

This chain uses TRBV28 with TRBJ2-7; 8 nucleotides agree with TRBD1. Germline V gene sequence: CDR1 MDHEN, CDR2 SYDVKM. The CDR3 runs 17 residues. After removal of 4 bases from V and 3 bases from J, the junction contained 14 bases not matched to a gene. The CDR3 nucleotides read TGTGCCAGCAGTTCCCCGTACCGGGACAGGCGAATCTACGAGCAGTACTTC. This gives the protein CASSSPYRDRRIYEQYF.

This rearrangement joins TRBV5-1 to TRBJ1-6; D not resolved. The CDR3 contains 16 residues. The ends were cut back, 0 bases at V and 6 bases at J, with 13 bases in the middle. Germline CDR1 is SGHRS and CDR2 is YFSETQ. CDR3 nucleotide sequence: TGCGCCAGCAGCTTGGGCGGACGGGAGGCTAATTCACCCCTCCACTTT. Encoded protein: CASSLGGREANSPLHF.

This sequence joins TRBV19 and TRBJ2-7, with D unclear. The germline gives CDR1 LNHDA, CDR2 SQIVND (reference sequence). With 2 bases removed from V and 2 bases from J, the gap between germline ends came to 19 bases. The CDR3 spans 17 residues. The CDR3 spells CASSIKFQDGTTYEQYF. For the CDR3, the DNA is TGTGCCAGTAGTATAAAGTTCCAAGACGGAACTACCTACGAGCAGTACTTC.

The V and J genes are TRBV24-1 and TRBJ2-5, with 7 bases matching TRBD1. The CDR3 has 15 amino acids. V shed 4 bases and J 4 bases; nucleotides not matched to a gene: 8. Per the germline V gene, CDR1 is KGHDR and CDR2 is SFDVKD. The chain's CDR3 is CATSDPRDSGETQYF. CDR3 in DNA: TGTGCCACCAGTGACCCCCGGGACAGTGGAGAGACCCAGTACTTC.

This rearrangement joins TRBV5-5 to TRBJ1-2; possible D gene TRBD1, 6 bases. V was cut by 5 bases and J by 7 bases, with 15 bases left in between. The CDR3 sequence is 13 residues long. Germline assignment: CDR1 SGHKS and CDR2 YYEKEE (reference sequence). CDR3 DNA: TGTGCCAGCAGAGGCTCGGCGGGGGCTGGCTACACCTTC. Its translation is CASRGSAGAGYTF.

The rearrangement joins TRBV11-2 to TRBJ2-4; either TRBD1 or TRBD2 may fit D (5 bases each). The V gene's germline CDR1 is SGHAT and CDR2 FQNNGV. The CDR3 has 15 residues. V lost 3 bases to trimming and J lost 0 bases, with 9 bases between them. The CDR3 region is CASSFGGLAKNIQYF. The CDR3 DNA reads TGTGCCAGCAGCTTTGGGGGTTTAGCCAAAAACATTCAGTACTTC.

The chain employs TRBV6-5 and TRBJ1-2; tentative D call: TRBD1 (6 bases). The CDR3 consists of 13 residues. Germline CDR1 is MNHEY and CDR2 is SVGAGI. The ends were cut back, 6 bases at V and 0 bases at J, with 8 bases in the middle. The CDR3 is CASRTGSNYGYTF. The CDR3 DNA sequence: TGTGCCAGCAGAACAGGGTCTAACTATGGCTACACCTTC.

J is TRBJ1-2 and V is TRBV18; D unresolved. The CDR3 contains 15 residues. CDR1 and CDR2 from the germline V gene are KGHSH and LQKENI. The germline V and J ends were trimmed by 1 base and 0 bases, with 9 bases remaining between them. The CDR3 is CASSPRPQANYGYTF. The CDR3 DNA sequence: TGTGCCAGCTCACCACGGCCCCAGGCTAACTATGGCTACACCTTC. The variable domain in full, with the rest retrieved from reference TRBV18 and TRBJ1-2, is NAGVMQNPRHLVRRRGQEARLRCSPMKGHSHVYWYRQLPEEGLKFMVYLQKENIIDESGMPKERFSAEFPKEGPSILRIQQVVRGDSAAYFCASSPRPQANYGYTFGSGTRLTVV.

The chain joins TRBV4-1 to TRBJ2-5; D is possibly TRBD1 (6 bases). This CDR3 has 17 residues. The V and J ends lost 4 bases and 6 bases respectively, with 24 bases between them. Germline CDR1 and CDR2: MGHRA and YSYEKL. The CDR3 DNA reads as TGCGCCAGCAGCCGGCTCTACCCGAAGGACAGTGACAAGACCCAGTACTTC. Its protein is CASSRLYPKDSDKTQYF.